The source of this T cell receptor (beta chain) is a study of T cells after somatic rescue of genetic block. Profiling relied on immunoSEQ multiplex PCR, and the TCRdb table lists in-frame clones only, not all of them. The sample contains about 120,000 clones, over 80% of which appear only once. The origin of this receptor is a woman between 18 and 29 years old. Material for sequencing was peripheral blood mononuclear cells (PBMCs).

Written as DNA, the CDR3 is TGTGCCAGCAGCCCCTCGCGGGCGGTTAGCACAGATACGCAGTATTTT. Translating it yields CASSPSRAVSTDTQYF. The chain employs TRBV9 and TRBJ2-3, with TRBD2 as a possible D gene (5 bases). Trimming removed 4 bases from V and 0 bases from J, with 15 bases in between. The CDR3 is made up of 16 amino acids. CDR1 SGDLS and CDR2 YYNGEE come from the germline V gene.